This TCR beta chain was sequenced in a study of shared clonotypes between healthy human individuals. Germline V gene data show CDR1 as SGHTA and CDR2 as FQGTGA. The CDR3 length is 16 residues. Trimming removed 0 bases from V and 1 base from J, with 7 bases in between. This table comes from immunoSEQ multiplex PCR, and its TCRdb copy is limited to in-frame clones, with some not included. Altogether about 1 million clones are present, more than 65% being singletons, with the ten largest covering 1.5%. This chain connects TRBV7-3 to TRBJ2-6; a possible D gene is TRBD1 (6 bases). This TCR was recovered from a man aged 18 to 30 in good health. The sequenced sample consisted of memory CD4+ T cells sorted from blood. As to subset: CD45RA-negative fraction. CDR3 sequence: CASSLTGASGANVLTF. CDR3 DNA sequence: TGTGCCAGCAGCTTAACGGGGGCATCTGGGGCCAACGTCCTGACTTTC.